Listed below are T cell receptor beta chains from one sample, sequenced in a study of response to subunit inactivated influenza vaccine. TCRdb ran MiXCR on the RT-PCR reads and lists one entry per CDR3 protein. The table has under 550,000 distinct CDR3 sequences, 6.5% to 8% seen once. The sequencing here drew on PBMCs from blood, taken less than 30 months after vaccination. These receptors originate from a man aged 50 to 69 who received an inactivated influenza vaccine. Each CDR3 is given with its conserved first and last residue. Fields, in order: J gene, D gene, clone size, V gene, CDR3 protein, CDR3 DNA. The D gene is left open where the match is weak. Part of the rows lack a size; the others show once, few, many or a class for expanded clones.

TRBJ2-5 NA NA TRBV7-2 CASSLSRDETQYF TGTGCCAGCAGCTTAAGCAGGGACGAGACCCAGTACTTC
TRBJ2-1 NA NA TRBV5-1 CASSWTDSSYNEQFF TGCGCCAGCTCCTGGACAGACAGCTCCTACAATGAGCAGTTCTTC
TRBJ2-7 NA few TRBV20-1 CSARSTRVPSYEQYF TGCAGTGCCAGGTCCACAAGGGTACCCTCCTACGAGCAGTACTTC
TRBJ1-2 NA many TRBV20-1 CSARQGLVGYTF TGCAGTGCTAGACAAGGATTAGTGGGCTACACCTTC
TRBJ2-1 TRBD2 few TRBV27 CASSFGSGGTNEQFF TGTGCCAGCAGTTTTGGTAGCGGGGGGACAAATGAGCAGTTCTTC
TRBJ2-1 NA NA TRBV4-3 CASSQGPHKAEQFF TGCGCCAGCAGCCAGGGCCCCCACAAGGCCGAGCAGTTCTTC
TRBJ2-3 TRBD2 few TRBV15 CATSRDQLAGRDTQYF TGTGCCACCAGCAGAGATCAACTAGCGGGTAGAGATACGCAGTATTTT
TRBJ2-5 TRBD2 NA TRBV5-1 CASSLAGGTSGYQETQYF TGCGCCAGCAGCTTGGCCGGCGGGACTAGCGGGTACCAAGAGACCCAGTACTTC
TRBJ1-5 NA few TRBV15 CATSRGQTSNQPQHF TGTGCCACCAGCAGAGGACAGACCAGCAATCAGCCCCAGCATTTT
TRBJ2-2 NA few TRBV11-2 CASSPTTPAGELFF TGTGCCAGCAGTCCGACCACTCCCGCCGGGGAGCTGTTTTTT
TRBJ1-4 NA NA TRBV9 CASSAEGFPYEKLFF TGTGCCAGCAGCGCCGAAGGGTTTCCCTATGAAAAACTGTTTTTT
TRBJ2-6 NA many TRBV5-1 CASSLPGRAGANVLTF TGCGCCAGCAGCTTGCCGGGCAGGGCTGGGGCCAACGTCCTGACTTTC
TRBJ2-5 NA few TRBV4-2 CASSQDRGFQETQYF TGTGCCAGCAGCCAAGATAGGGGGTTCCAAGAGACCCAGTACTTC
TRBJ1-2 NA NA TRBV20-1 CSARPQGPSGYTF TGCAGTGCTAGACCGCAGGGTCCCTCTGGCTACACCTTC
TRBJ1-2 NA NA TRBV12-3/TRBV12-4 CASSQSTGFNYGYTF TGTGCCAGCAGTCAGTCGACAGGCTTTAACTATGGCTACACCTTC
TRBJ2-5 NA few TRBV7-9 CASSIGFEETQYF TGTGCCAGCAGCATCGGCTTTGAAGAGACCCAGTACTTC
TRBJ1-6 TRBD1 NA TRBV7-6 CASSARDSYNSPLHF TGTGCCAGCAGCGCCCGGGACAGCTATAATTCACCCCTCCACTTT
TRBJ2-1 NA NA TRBV5-5 CASISYNEQFF TGTGCCAGCATCTCCTACAATGAGCAGTTCTTC
TRBJ2-3 NA many TRBV12-3/TRBV12-4 CASRPGTGWTQYF TGTGCCAGCAGACCAGGGACCGGCTGGACGCAGTATTTT
TRBJ2-3 NA many TRBV29-1 CSATGDPSTDTQYF TGCAGCGCTACTGGGGATCCTAGCACAGATACGCAGTATTTT
TRBJ2-7 NA NA TRBV18 CASSPNYGSYEQYF TGTGCCAGCTCACCTAACTACGGGTCCTACGAGCAGTACTTC
TRBJ2-1 NA many TRBV4-2 CASSQEGEGNYNEQFF TGTGCCAGCAGCCAAGAAGGAGAGGGCAACTACAATGAGCAGTTCTTC
TRBJ2-7 TRBD2 many TRBV6-5 CASSYSTGGASHEQYF TGTGCCAGCAGTTACTCAACGGGGGGGGCCTCCCACGAGCAGTACTTC
TRBJ2-2 TRBD1 NA TRBV12-3/TRBV12-4 CASSFPDRGLGELFF TGTGCCAGCAGTTTCCCGGACAGGGGGCTGGGGGAGCTGTTTTTT
TRBJ1-3 NA many TRBV12-3/TRBV12-4 CASSFTGISGNTIYF TGTGCCAGCAGTTTTACAGGGATCTCTGGAAACACCATATATTTT
TRBJ2-1 TRBD2 many TRBV7-2 CASSFGTSGSFNEQFF TGTGCCAGCAGCTTTGGGACTAGCGGGAGTTTCAATGAGCAGTTCTTC
TRBJ1-1 NA many TRBV3-1 CASSQLFRERGTEAFF TGTGCCAGCAGCCAGCTGTTCAGGGAACGGGGCACTGAAGCTTTCTTT
TRBJ2-2 NA many TRBV11-2 CASSLGTRANTGELFF TGTGCCAGCAGCTTAGGTACCAGGGCGAACACCGGGGAGCTGTTTTTT
TRBJ2-7 TRBD2 few TRBV20-1 CSARDPLAVYEQYF TGCAGTGCTAGAGATCCACTAGCGGTCTACGAGCAGTACTTC
TRBJ1-6 TRBD1 few TRBV6-1 CASRPRQGSYSPLHF TGTGCCAGCAGACCCAGACAGGGGTCCTATTCACCCCTCCACTTT
TRBJ2-1 NA few TRBV7-9 CASSSPPLSEQFF TGTGCCAGCAGCTCCCCACCATTAAGTGAGCAGTTCTTC